This T cell receptor beta chain was sequenced for a study of T cell responses to AZD1222 COVID-19 vaccine (dated by TCRdb to the early 2020s). Regarding the complete study: Because spike-specific TCR depth and breadth did not differ between the two schedules, AZD1222 recipients who got a second dose at roughly 4 weeks were pooled with those who got a second dose at roughly 12 weeks. Trial participants were enrolled by age into subgroups of 18-55, 56-69 and 70-plus years, and around 150, 29 and 61 TCR-sequenced participants, respectively, were included in these subgroups. A total of about 240 trial participants underwent TCR sequencing, of whom approximately 210 received two doses of AZD1222 and some 26 received two doses of the MenACWY control vaccine. Points the paper makes about the study in general: CD4 TCRs associated with the vaccine covered the entire spike protein, and the dominant responses were in regions 160-218 and 743-854. Only five to seven AZD1222 recipients were SARS-CoV-2 seropositive at baseline, limiting conclusions about previously exposed vaccinees. Because no day 14 peak-response samples were available, repertoires were characterized only after the peak T cell response. Most participants were white British and females outnumbered males, and the authors suggested that clonal diversity may have been underestimated. After two AZD1222 doses, both the breadth and the depth of spike-specific TCRs were significantly higher than at day 0 and than in MenACWY recipients. The 56-69-year group was small, and its depth increase did not reach significance, likely because of low power. Reportedly, almost half of the unique spike-specific TCRs recognized epitopes lying outside the regions that are mutated in the B.1.351 and B.1.1.7 variants.

Per the publication, the time point label means: baseline before first vaccination. The vaccinee samples were drawn from two UK trials, COV001 and COV002, one of which was a single-blind randomized controlled phase 2/3 trial testing AZD1222 (ChAdOx1 nCoV-19) in healthy adults. For TCRbeta chain sequencing, PBMC samples from trial participants were taken at day 0 and at day 28 after the second dose. Spanning cysteine to phenylalanine, the CDR3 consists of 14 amino acids. Solely the CDR3 DNA is kept, with 42 bases framed from the first base. Trimming takes 4 bases from V and 5 bases from J, and the germline ends sit 14 bases apart. As encoded in the germline V gene, CDR1 is SGHTA while CDR2 is FQGNSA. Regarding this clone: Its cognate antigen has yet to be identified. No much larger clone is present one base from it, and per-base qualities are unavailable.

The CDR3 regions of human TCRbeta chains were analyzed by immunosequencing. In the paper's pipeline: Repertoire TCRs were matched against a reference library of SARS-CoV-2-specific TCRs generated with the MIRA antigen-specificity platform. Breadth was defined as the fraction of unique TCRs that were SARS-CoV-2-associated, and depth was defined as the fraction of total T cells that were SARS-CoV-2-associated. Using the MIRA data, each spike-specific TCR was assigned both to the spike region to which the TCR was reactive and to a CD4 or CD8 class. Log10-transformed breadth and depth values were compared by one-way ANOVA with Sidak's multiple comparisons tests. As stored in TCRdb, this immuneACCESS dataset retains in-frame rearrangements with V and J assigned. A fraction of the clones does not appear; measured against another copy, unresolved V genes explain less than half of the discrepancy, and the remainder lacks a known reason. Clone size and the V and J calls come from that table; the DNA yielded D and trimming. The sample yields 83,000 or so clones; about 82% were counted once. Clones ranked in the top ten supply 8.7% of the sample.

This receptor was obtained from an adult in good health. The rearranged chain carries TRBV7-2 and TRBJ1-1; TRBD1 is possibly the D segment (6 matching bases). Sequences were derived from peripheral blood, sampled on day 0 of AZD1222 vaccination. The sequenced DNA is TGTGCCAGCAGCTCACAGGGCATTGTGACTGAAGCTTTCTTT. Its protein reads: CASSSQGIVTEAFF.